The next 17 T cell receptor beta chains were all read from a single sample in a study of cytomegalovirus exposure and HLA in healthy donors. Researchers ran the PCR with 60 Vbeta and 13 Jbeta primers. TCRdb's copy holds only in-frame clones and misses some; the assay was immunoSEQ multiplex PCR. This table has 200,000 to 250,000 clones, approximately 80% appearing once. The sample taken for sequencing was PBMCs. The receptors originated from a girl between 10 and 17 years old in good health and CMV-seronegative.

The chain is built from TRBV5-1 and TRBJ1-5, with D maybe TRBD1 (6 bases). The CDR3 contains 14 residues. Germline-derived CDR1 and CDR2 are SGHRS and YFSETQ. V shed 0 bases and J shed 3 bases, with 7 bases lying between them. CDR3 region: CASSLDRDNQPQHF. The CDR3 DNA is TGCGCCAGCAGCTTGGACAGGGACAATCAGCCCCAGCATTTT.

The V and J genes are TRBV4-1 and TRBJ2-3; 7 bases match TRBD2. Germline V gene lookup returns CDR1 MGHRA and CDR2 YSYEKL. The CDR3 extends over 16 amino acids. J lost 5 bases, V lost 0 bases, and 8 bases had no gene match. CDR3 loop: CASSQENGGKKDTQYF. The CDR3, as DNA: TGCGCCAGCAGCCAAGAGAACGGGGGGAAGAAAGATACGCAGTATTTT.

V is TRBV28 and J is TRBJ1-1; D is possibly TRBD1 (6 bases). The V gene's germline CDR1 is MDHEN and CDR2 SYDVKM. The CDR3 has 17 amino acids. Trimming removed 5 bases at V and 4 bases at J, with 23 bases between. CDR3 residues: CASSPQKTRVGGTEAFF. The CDR3 nucleotides read TGTGCCAGCAGTCCCCAGAAGACCAGGGTAGGGGGCACTGAAGCTTTCTTT.

The chain carries TRBV2 and TRBJ1-4; 8 nucleotides line up with TRBD1. V shed 1 base, J shed 1 base, and the junction held 5 bases outside the gene matches. CDR1 is SNHLY and CDR2 is FYNNEI in the germline V gene. This CDR3 is 17 amino acids long. CDR3 DNA: TGTGCCAGCAGTGAAGGACAGGGGTTTGAAACTAATGAAAAACTGTTTTTT. Amino acids: CASSEGQGFETNEKLFF.

The V call is TRBV5-6, the J call TRBJ2-1, with D possibly being TRBD1 (6 bases). The CDR3 is made up of 15 amino acids. Trimming left V 1 base short and J 6 bases short, with 14 bases between. The germline V gene has CDR1 SGHDT and CDR2 YYEEEE. CDR3 DNA sequence: TGTGCCAGCAGCTTGTTCTGGCAGGGGACCAATGAGCAGTTCTTC. This codes for CASSLFWQGTNEQFF.

The chain links TRBV30 to TRBJ1-2; 9 bases match TRBD1. There are 19 residues in the CDR3. Losses at the gene ends were 0 bases for V and 2 bases for J; bases not matched to a gene: 16. CDR1 and CDR2 (germline): GTSNPN, SVGIG (reference sequence). The CDR3: CAWSVRLWFSGQGNYGYTF. In DNA form, the CDR3 reads TGTGCCTGGAGTGTACGACTTTGGTTTAGTGGACAGGGGAACTATGGCTACACCTTC.

This chain joins TRBV25-1 and TRBJ1-6; D gene unclear. V was clipped by 0 bases and J by 9 bases, with 12 bases between them. CDR3 size: 15 residues. Germline lookup yields CDR1 MGHDK and CDR2 SYGVNS. DNA of the CDR3: TGTGCCAGCAGTGAATATATTCGGGGAGGTTCACCCCTCCACTTT. Residues: CASSEYIRGGSPLHF.

The J gene is TRBJ2-5, the V gene TRBV11-3, with D possibly TRBD2 on 5 matching bases. The V end was cut by 5 bases, the J end by 4 bases, with 14 bases between. CDR1 SGHNT and CDR2 YENEEA come from the germline V gene. The CDR3 consists of 14 residues. The CDR3 loop reads CASSLSGGGETQYF. CDR3 nucleotide sequence: TGTGCCAGCAGCCTGAGCGGAGGCGGAGAGACCCAGTACTTC. The full variable domain, its missing parts supplied by reference TRBV11-3 and TRBJ2-5, is EAGVVQSPRYKIIEKKQPVAFWCNPISGHNTLYWYLQNLGQGPELLIRYENEEAVDDSQLPKDRFSAERLKGVDSTLKIQPAELGDSAVYLCASSLSGGGETQYFGPGTRLLVL.

The rearrangement uses TRBV7-9 and TRBJ2-1, with 8 positions matching TRBD1. This CDR3 is built from 16 residues. Trimming cost V 6 bases and J 8 bases; bases outside gene matches: 15. Looked up from germline, CDR1 is SEHNR and CDR2 is FQNEAQ (reference sequence). DNA for the CDR3: TGTGCCAGCAGGTTTCGAGGACAGGGTGCTTCGGATGAGCAGTTCTTC. Translating it yields CASRFRGQGASDEQFF. Combining the CDR3 with reference TRBV7-9 and TRBJ2-1 gives the whole variable domain DTGVSQNPRHKITKRGQNVTFRCDPISEHNRLYWYRQTLGQGPEFLTYFQNEAQLEKSRLLSDRFSAERPKGSFSTLEIQRTEQGDSAMYLCASRFRGQGASDEQFFGPGTRLTVL.

V is TRBV18 and J is TRBJ1-6; D is undetermined. Germline V gives CDR1 KGHSH, CDR2 LQKENI. V was trimmed by 6 bases and J by 8 bases, leaving 14 bases between them. The CDR3 is 14 residues long. The CDR3 DNA is TGTGCCAGCTCTCCCTCCCAAAGAGATTCACCCCTCCACTTT. It codes for CASSPSQRDSPLHF.

This clone was counted between two and nine times. The rearrangement links TRBV30 to TRBJ1-1; TRBD1 might be the D (5 bases). The germline gives CDR1 GTSNPN, CDR2 SVGIG (reference sequence). V lost 5 bases and J 14 bases, leaving 15 bases between the germline ends. The CDR3 sequence is 10 residues long. The chain's CDR3 is CAWGGTGWFF. DNA for the CDR3: TGTGCCTGGGGGGGGACGGGTTGGTTCTTT.

The chain has TRBV5-1 and TRBJ2-1, with TRBD1 matching 8 bases. This CDR3 is built from 15 residues. The germline gives CDR1 SGHRS, CDR2 YFSETQ. The junction had 9 bases not matched to a gene; V was cut back by 1 base and J by 9 bases. CDR3 loop: CASSLRVTGGSEQFF. CDR3 DNA: TGCGCCAGCAGCTTGAGGGTAACAGGGGGGAGTGAGCAGTTCTTC.

This clone was seen more than once but under ten times. The chain links TRBV7-9 to TRBJ1-4, with 7 positions matching TRBD1. The CDR3 is 16 amino acids. The V gene's germline CDR1 is SEHNR and CDR2 FQNEAQ (reference sequence). The V segment lost 2 bases and the J segment 4 bases; nucleotides outside the gene matches: 7. This CDR3 is CASSLNGGQNNEKLFF. The DNA for the CDR3 is TGTGCCAGCAGCTTAAACGGGGGACAGAATAATGAAAAACTGTTTTTT.

The chain is built from TRBV4-3 and TRBJ1-6; 7 bases are shared with TRBD1. V lost 3 bases, J lost 4 bases, and 6 bases stayed unmatched. The CDR3 runs to 16 residues. The germline CDR1 and CDR2 sequences are LGHNA and YSLEER. CDR3 amino acids: CASSQSTGQYNSPLHF. CDR3 coding DNA: TGCGCCAGCAGCCAGTCAACGGGACAGTATAATTCACCCCTCCACTTT.

This chain uses TRBV10-3 with TRBJ2-7; 12 nucleotides line up with TRBD2. Germline trimming cut 10 bases from V and 3 bases from J; bases unmatched to any gene: 13. Germline CDR1 ENHRY, CDR2 SYGVKD. This CDR3 has 16 amino acids. In nucleotides, the CDR3 is TGTGCCACCACTTTGAGACTAGCGGGGGCCCACTACGAGCAGTACTTC. Protein: CATTLRLAGAHYEQYF.

In its sample, this clone was seen once. CDR3 sequence reads: CASNPTRGRDEQYF. As DNA, the CDR3 is TGTGCCAGCAACCCCACTAGGGGGCGGGACGAGCAGTACTTC. This chain joins TRBV7-2 and TRBJ2-7; 7 nucleotides agree with TRBD1. Trimming cost V 7 bases and J 5 bases; bases outside gene matches: 11. The CDR3 runs to 14 residues. Germline CDR1 SGHTA, CDR2 FQGNSA.

This chain connects TRBV28 to TRBJ2-1, with 14 nucleotides matching TRBD2. Trimming removed 4 bases from V and 4 bases from J; junction bases left unmatched: 3. This CDR3 comprises 16 residues. Germline V gives CDR1 MDHEN, CDR2 SYDVKM. The CDR3 here is CASSSTSGRGYNEQFF. In DNA, the CDR3 is TGTGCCAGCAGTTCGACTAGCGGGAGGGGGTACAATGAGCAGTTCTTC.